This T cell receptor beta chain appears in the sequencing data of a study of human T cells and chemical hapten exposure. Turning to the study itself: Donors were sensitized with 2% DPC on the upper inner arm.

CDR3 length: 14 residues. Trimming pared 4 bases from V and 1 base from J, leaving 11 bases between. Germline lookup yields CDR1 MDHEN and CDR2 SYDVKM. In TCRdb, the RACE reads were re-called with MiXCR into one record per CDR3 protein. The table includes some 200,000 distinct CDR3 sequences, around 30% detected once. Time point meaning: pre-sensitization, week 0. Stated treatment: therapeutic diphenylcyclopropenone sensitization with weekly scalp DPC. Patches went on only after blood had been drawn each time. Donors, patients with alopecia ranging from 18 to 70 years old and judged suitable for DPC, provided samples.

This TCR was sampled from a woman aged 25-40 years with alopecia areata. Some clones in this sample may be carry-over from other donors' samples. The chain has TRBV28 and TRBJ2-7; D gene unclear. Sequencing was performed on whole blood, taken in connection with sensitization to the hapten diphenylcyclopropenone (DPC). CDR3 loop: CASSSHPKSYEQYF. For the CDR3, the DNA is TGTGCCAGCAGTTCGCATCCTAAATCCTACGAGCAGTACTTC. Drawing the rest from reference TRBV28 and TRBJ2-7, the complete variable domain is DVKVTQSSRYLVKRTGEKVFLECVQDMDHENMFWYRQDPGLGLRLIYFSYDVKMKEKGDIPEGYSVSREKKERFSLILESASTNQTSMYLCASSSHPKSYEQYFGPGTRLTVT.